This TCR beta chain was sequenced in a study of PD-1 and CTLA-4 blockade in melanoma. Profiled with immunoSEQ multiplex PCR; TCRdb holds only in-frame clones, not every one. The table records about 31,000 clones, about 87% of them present only once. V gave up 4 bases and J gave up 1 base; unmatched junction bases: 6. The CDR3 has 16 amino acids. Germline-derived CDR1 and CDR2 are MGHDK and SYGVNS. The sequence came from a human donor with melanoma. V usage is TRBV25-1 and J usage is TRBJ2-4, with TRBD1 matching over 8 bases. The specimen was CD8+ T cells from peripheral blood, collected from a patient given anti-PD-1 treatment. CDR3 in amino acids: CASSGNRTGAKNIQYF. CDR3 DNA sequence: TGTGCCAGCAGTGGAAACCGGACAGGGGCCAAAAACATTCAGTACTTC.